The 32 T cell receptor beta chains reported below all come from one sample, sequenced in a study of blood T cell repertoires in COVID-19. Some clones are missing from TCRdb's copy, which holds only in-frame ones; the method was immunoSEQ multiplex PCR. The data show approximately 280,000 clones, 65% to 90% seen once. The sequencing input was peripheral blood. All receptors derive from a man in his fifties or sixties with active or convalescent COVID-19.

V is TRBV30 and J is TRBJ1-6; D might be TRBD1 (5 bases). CDR3 size: 16 residues. Trimming removed 2 bases from V and 0 bases from J, with 11 bases in between. Germline V gene sequence: CDR1 GTSNPN, CDR2 SVGIG (reference sequence). DNA of the CDR3: TGTGCCTGGAGTCCCCGGGGGAGCTCCTATAATTCACCCCTCCACTTT. Residues: CAWSPRGSSYNSPLHF.

This chain links TRBV15 with TRBJ2-5; 8 positions agree with TRBD2. CDR3 length: 15 amino acids. Trimming at V came to 3 bases and at J to 2 bases, leaving 5 bases not matched to a gene. Looked up from germline, CDR1 is LNHNV and CDR2 is YYDKDF (reference sequence). The CDR3 DNA is TGTGCCACCAGCAGGTTCCGGGAGGGACAAGAGACCCAGTACTTC. Residues: CATSRFREGQETQYF.

This chain uses TRBV6-6 with TRBJ1-2; D perhaps matches TRBD1 (6 bases). Germline-derived CDR1 and CDR2 are MNHNY and SVGAGI (reference sequence). The CDR3 totals 12 residues. The germline V and J ends were trimmed by 8 bases and 6 bases, with 13 bases remaining between them. Here the CDR3 DNA reads TGTGCCAGCTGGGGGGGGCAGGATGGCTACACCTTC. This encodes CASWGGQDGYTF.

This rearrangement joins TRBV9 to TRBJ1-4; D ambiguous. This CDR3 spans 15 amino acids. Between the trimmed V and J ends, which lost 0 bases and 7 bases, there was a span of 13 bases. Germline loops: CDR1 SGDLS, CDR2 YYNGEE. CDR3 amino acids: CASSVGEGTGEKLFF. DNA of the CDR3: TGTGCCAGCAGCGTAGGAGAGGGTACTGGTGAAAAACTGTTTTTT.

This chain connects TRBV19 to TRBJ2-2, with TRBD1 identical over 10 bases. Germline values: CDR1 LNHDA, CDR2 SQIVND (reference sequence). V lost 4 bases to trimming and J lost 7 bases; unmatched junction nucleotides: 3. The CDR3 is 14 residues long. The DNA for the CDR3 is TGTGCCAGTAGTAGGGACAGGGGTAGCGGGGAGCTGTTTTTT. It translates to CASSRDRGSGELFF.

The chain recombines TRBV5-1 with TRBJ1-4; 7 bases are a match to TRBD1. J lost 7 bases, V lost 3 bases, and 9 bases had no gene match. This CDR3 comprises 15 residues. Germline V lookup: CDR1 SGHRS, CDR2 YFSETQ. The CDR3: CASSSSGGQVEKLFF. In DNA, the CDR3 is TGCGCCAGCAGCTCGTCAGGGGGTCAGGTTGAAAAACTGTTTTTT.

V and J are TRBV23-1 and TRBJ2-7; TRBD1 aligns across 8 bases. TRBV23-1 is an ORF, and what it does is uncertain. The CDR3 consists of 17 residues. The V and J ends lost 2 bases and 2 bases, in that order; junction bases with no gene match: 11. For the CDR3, the DNA is TGCGCCAGCAGTCAACGCCCCCAAGGACAGGGAACCTACGAGCAGTACTTC. The encoded protein is CASSQRPQGQGTYEQYF.

V is TRBV5-1 and J is TRBJ2-1, with a possible D match to TRBD2 (5 bases). Germline V gene lookup returns CDR1 SGHRS and CDR2 YFSETQ. Trimming pared 4 bases from V and 9 bases from J, leaving 20 bases between. CDR3 length: 15 amino acids. The CDR3 coding sequence is TGCGCCAGCAGCCTGGAGGTGTCCACCCGGGGTGAGCAGTTCTTC. Its translation: CASSLEVSTRGEQFF.

The CDR3 region is CASSLRLAGGSYEQYF. In DNA, the CDR3 is TGTGCCAGCAGCTTGCGACTAGCGGGAGGATCCTACGAGCAGTACTTC. The rearrangement uses TRBV11-2 and TRBJ2-7; 13 bases map to TRBD2. The germline V gene encodes CDR1 SGHAT and CDR2 FQNNGV. The CDR3 consists of 16 residues. Trimming cost V 3 bases and J 1 base; bases outside gene matches: 3.

This chain connects TRBV6-2 or TRBV6-3 to TRBJ2-7, with D possibly matching TRBD1 (6 bases). The V end was cut by 4 bases, the J end by 6 bases, with 19 bases between. The CDR3 consists of 15 residues. The germline V gene encodes CDR1 MNHEY and CDR2 SVGEGT. The CDR3 nucleotides read TGTGCCAGCAGTTTCATGTCAGGGGAACTGGGCGAGCAGTACTTC. Protein product: CASSFMSGELGEQYF.

The chain employs TRBV18 and TRBJ1-6; TRBD1 matches 8 bases. This CDR3 contains 14 residues. CDR1 is KGHSH, CDR2 LQKENI, per germline. The junction had 4 bases not matched to a gene; V was cut back by 4 bases and J by 8 bases. CDR3 region: CASSLGQGYSPLHF. In DNA, the CDR3 is TGTGCCAGCTCACTCGGACAGGGCTATTCACCCCTCCACTTT.

The chain is built from TRBV19 and TRBJ1-5; D is unclear. V shed 6 bases and J shed 2 bases, with 11 bases lying between them. The CDR3 has 14 residues. Germline loops: CDR1 LNHDA, CDR2 SQIVND (reference sequence). The CDR3 sequence: CASRWREGNQPQHF. The CDR3 DNA is TGTGCCAGTAGGTGGAGGGAGGGCAATCAGCCCCAGCATTTT.

V usage is TRBV25-1 and J usage is TRBJ1-5; TRBD1 matches 7 bases. V lost 6 bases, J lost 2 bases, and 1 base stayed unmatched. Germline V lookup: CDR1 MGHDK, CDR2 SYGVNS. This CDR3 region has 13 residues. CDR3 loop: CASSDRGNQPQHF. For the CDR3, the DNA is TGTGCCAGCAGCGACAGGGGCAATCAGCCCCAGCATTTT.

V is TRBV27 and J is TRBJ2-1; TRBD1 aligns across 9 bases. Unmatched junction bases numbered 12, after V lost 3 bases and J lost 0 bases. The CDR3 has 19 residues. Germline V gene sequence: CDR1 MNHEY, CDR2 SMNVEV (reference sequence). CDR3 sequence: CASSFAPGQGDFSYNEQFF. The CDR3 DNA follows: TGTGCCAGCAGTTTTGCTCCGGGACAGGGAGACTTCTCCTACAATGAGCAGTTCTTC.

V is TRBV5-1 and J is TRBJ2-7, with 7 bases fitting TRBD2. The CDR3 totals 13 residues. J gave up 2 bases and V 3 bases, and 2 bases lay outside the gene matches. Germline lookup yields CDR1 SGHRS and CDR2 YFSETQ. The chain's CDR3 is CASSSGGTYEQYF. The CDR3 DNA is TGCGCCAGCAGCTCGGGGGGTACCTACGAGCAGTACTTC.

This chain connects TRBV30 to TRBJ1-1; the D gene is possibly TRBD1 (6 bases). The CDR3 extends over 15 amino acids. Per the germline V gene, CDR1 is GTSNPN and CDR2 is SVGIG (reference sequence). Deletions cut 4 bases from V and 0 bases from J, with 15 bases between. The CDR3 spells CAWNGGISMNTEAFF. The CDR3 DNA reads as TGTGCCTGGAATGGGGGCATTTCCATGAACACTGAAGCTTTCTTT.

In this sample, this clone turned up once. The J gene is TRBJ2-7, the V gene TRBV2; 9 bases map to TRBD1. The germline V gene encodes CDR1 SNHLY and CDR2 FYNNEI. The V gene end was trimmed by 10 bases and the J gene end by 6 bases; junction bases not matched to a gene: 10. The CDR3 is 13 residues long. CDR3 residues: CATTPGTGTEQYF. CDR3 coding DNA: TGTGCCACCACGCCCGGGACAGGGACCGAGCAGTACTTC.

The chain combines TRBV4-2 with TRBJ1-6; no clear D. Germline V gene sequence: CDR1 LGHNA, CDR2 YNFKEQ. Trimming stripped 8 bases from V and 5 bases from J, with 13 bases between. The CDR3 length is 14 residues. CDR3 bases: TGTGCCAGCGGCACGGGAACCAATAATTCACCCCTCCACTTT. This translates into CASGTGTNNSPLHF.

V is TRBV18 and J is TRBJ1-2; perhaps TRBD1 as D (6 bases). There are 19 residues in the CDR3. V was cut by 3 bases and J by 4 bases, with 27 bases left in between. Per germline, CDR1 KGHSH and CDR2 LQKENI. CDR3 sequence (DNA): TGTGCCAGCTCACCGCCGCAGGGCGCGGCGACAGGTTCTCTCTATGGCTACACCTTC. This gives the protein CASSPPQGAATGSLYGYTF.

The rearrangement uses TRBV4-2 and TRBJ1-4; TRBD1 matches at 8 bases. The germline CDR1 and CDR2 sequences are LGHNA and YNFKEQ. V lost 6 bases to trimming and J lost 8 bases; unmatched junction nucleotides: 11. There are 15 residues in the CDR3. The DNA of the CDR3 is TGTGCCAGCAGACCCTCAGGGGGCCTGAGGGAAAAACTGTTTTTT. It encodes CASRPSGGLREKLFF.

The DNA of the CDR3 is TGTGCCAGCAGCGAGCACGTGCGGGGGAACAATTATGGCTACACCTTC. This encodes CASSEHVRGNNYGYTF. V is TRBV5-8 and J is TRBJ1-2, with D perhaps TRBD1 (5 bases). The CDR3 length is 16 residues. The V and J ends lost 4 bases and 5 bases respectively, with 21 bases between them. Germline lookup yields CDR1 SGHTS and CDR2 YDEGEE.

This chain links TRBV30 with TRBJ1-1; perhaps TRBD1 as D (5 bases). Germline CDR1 reads GTSNPN; CDR2 reads SVGIG (reference sequence). This CDR3 is 14 amino acids long. V was shortened by 0 bases and J by 6 bases, with 14 bases between the two germline ends. In DNA form, the CDR3 reads TGTGCCTGGAGTGTGGGACTCGGAGTCGCTGAAGCTTTCTTT. Residues: CAWSVGLGVAEAFF.

The rearrangement joins TRBV7-2 to TRBJ1-5, with 7 bases fitting TRBD1. The V gene's germline CDR1 is SGHTA and CDR2 FQGNSA. The ends lost 4 bases at V and 7 bases at J; junction bases unmatched: 10. The CDR3 totals 15 residues. Written as DNA, the CDR3 is TGTGCCAGCAGCTCCTACAGGGGAAGTCGGCAGCCCCAGCATTTT. Its protein product is CASSSYRGSRQPQHF.

This clone has a single count. V gene TRBV6-5 combines with J gene TRBJ1-5, with 8 nucleotides matching TRBD1. The length of the CDR3 is 14 residues. After removal of 6 bases from V and 3 bases from J, the junction contained 4 bases not matched to a gene. Germline V gene lookup returns CDR1 MNHEY and CDR2 SVGAGI. CDR3 bases: TGTGCCAGCAGCCAGGGGGCCGTCAATCAGCCCCAGCATTTT. It specifies CASSQGAVNQPQHF.

The J gene is TRBJ1-2, the V gene TRBV7-9, with a tentative D call TRBD1 (5 bases). With 3 bases removed from V and 8 bases from J, the gap between germline ends came to 13 bases. Germline CDR1 and CDR2: SEHNR and FQNEAQ (reference sequence). CDR3 length: 13 amino acids. The CDR3 nucleotides are TGTGCCAGCAGCTTCGTGGCGACAGAGGGCTACACCTTC. As protein: CASSFVATEGYTF.

V gene TRBV28 combines with J gene TRBJ2-1, with 14 bases that match TRBD2. The CDR3 extends over 16 amino acids. Unmatched junction bases numbered 7, after V lost 5 bases and J lost 7 bases. The germline gives CDR1 MDHEN, CDR2 SYDVKM. The CDR3, as DNA: TGTGCCAGCAGTCCCGGGACTAGCGGGAGAAGGAATGAGCAGTTCTTC. Translation gives CASSPGTSGRRNEQFF.

The chain carries TRBV9 and TRBJ1-4; D is unclear. The germline V gene has CDR1 SGDLS and CDR2 YYNGEE. V lost 0 bases to trimming and J lost 7 bases, with 16 bases between them. CDR3 length: 16 residues. CDR3: CASSVGRGGRGEKLFF. The DNA of the CDR3 is TGTGCCAGCAGCGTAGGTCGGGGAGGGCGGGGTGAAAAACTGTTTTTT.

J is TRBJ1-3 and V is TRBV4-1; D possibly corresponds to TRBD1 (5 bases). The CDR3 extends over 16 amino acids. With 4 bases removed from V and 0 bases from J, the gap between germline ends came to 13 bases. Germline V gene data show CDR1 as MGHRA and CDR2 as YSYEKL. The DNA of the CDR3 is TGCGCCAGCAGCCCCCAACAGGCGGCCTCTGGAAACACCATATATTTT. Translated, it gives CASSPQQAASGNTIYF.

The chain employs TRBV28 and TRBJ1-2; 10 bases map to TRBD1. The V segment lost 10 bases and the J segment 2 bases; nucleotides outside the gene matches: 10. CDR3 length: 15 residues. Germline assignment: CDR1 MDHEN and CDR2 SYDVKM. The CDR3 loop reads CATLGGGQGNYGYTF. For the CDR3, the DNA is TGTGCCACACTCGGTGGGGGACAGGGGAACTATGGCTACACCTTC.

V is TRBV7-9 and J is TRBJ2-1; D tentatively fits TRBD1 or TRBD2 (6 bases each). Trimming took 5 bases from V and 6 from J, leaving 17 bases between them. This CDR3 spans 15 amino acids. CDR1 is SEHNR, CDR2 FQNEAQ, per germline (reference sequence). This CDR3 is CASSLGGLRANEQFF. The CDR3 region has the DNA TGTGCCAGCAGCCTAGGGGGACTTCGGGCCAATGAGCAGTTCTTC.

The chain employs TRBV12-3 or TRBV12-4 and TRBJ1-1; D is undetermined. Deletions cut 9 bases from V and 8 bases from J, with 19 bases between. The CDR3 contains 13 residues. The CDR3 loop reads CARGVVSGIEAFF. DNA of the CDR3: TGTGCCAGAGGAGTGGTTTCGGGGATAGAAGCTTTCTTT.

The rearrangement uses TRBV7-9 and TRBJ2-7; no reliable D call. Germline V lookup: CDR1 SEHNR, CDR2 FQNEAQ (reference sequence). V was clipped by 3 bases and J by 2 bases, with 5 bases between them. The CDR3 is 12 residues long. The CDR3, as DNA: TGTGCCAGCAGCTTGGGCACCTACGAGCAGTACTTC. Encoded protein: CASSLGTYEQYF.